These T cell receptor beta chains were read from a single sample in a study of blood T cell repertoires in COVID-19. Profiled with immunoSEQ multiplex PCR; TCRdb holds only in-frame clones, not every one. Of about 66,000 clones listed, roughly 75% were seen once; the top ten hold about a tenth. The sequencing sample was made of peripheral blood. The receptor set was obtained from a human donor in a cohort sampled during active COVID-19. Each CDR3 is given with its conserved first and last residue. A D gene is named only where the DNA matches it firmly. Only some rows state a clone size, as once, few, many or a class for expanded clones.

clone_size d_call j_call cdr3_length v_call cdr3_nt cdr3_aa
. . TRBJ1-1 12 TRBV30 TGTGCCTGGAGGGCATGGGGGGGAGGAGCTTTCTTT CAWRAWGGGAFF
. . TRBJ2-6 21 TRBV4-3 TGCGCCAGCAGCCCCAGCCCCCCCGGGGGACAGCTAATCTCTGGGGCCAACGTCCTGACTTTC CASSPSPPGGQLISGANVLTF
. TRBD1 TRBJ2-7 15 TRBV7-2 TGTGCCAGCAGCTCCGGGACAGGGGTTGTCTACGAGCAGTACTTC CASSSGTGVVYEQYF
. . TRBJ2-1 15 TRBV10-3 TGTGCCATCAGCCCTCGAGCGCAGACCTACAATGAGCAGTTCTTC CAISPRAQTYNEQFF
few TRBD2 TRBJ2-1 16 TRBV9 TGTGCCAGCAGCCAAGGCGCTAGCGGGTTTTACAATGAGCAGTTCTTC CASSQGASGFYNEQFF
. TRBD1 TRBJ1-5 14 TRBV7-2 TGTGCCAGCAGCTTAGGACAGGGAGGCCAGCCCCAGCATTTT CASSLGQGGQPQHF
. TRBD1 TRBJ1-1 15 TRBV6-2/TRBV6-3 TGTGCCAGCAGTCAGACAGGGGGCGCTGGAACTGAAGCTTTCTTT CASSQTGGAGTEAFF
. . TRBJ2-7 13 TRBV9 TGTGCCAGCAGCGTAGGACCCGGGTTCGAGCAGTACTTC CASSVGPGFEQYF
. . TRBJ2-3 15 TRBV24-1 TGTGCCACCAGCCCCACGGACAGTTACACAGATACGCAGTATTTT CATSPTDSYTDTQYF
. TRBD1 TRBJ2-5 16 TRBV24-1 TGTGCCACCAGTGACCGGACAGGGGGCTCTCAAGAGACCCAGTACTTC CATSDRTGGSQETQYF
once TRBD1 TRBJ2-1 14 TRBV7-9 TGTGCCAGCAGCAGAGGACAGGGCAGCGATGAGCAGTTCTTC CASSRGQGSDEQFF
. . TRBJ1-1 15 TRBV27 TGTGCCAGCAGGACCTCCGGGGGGCGGGGGACTGAAGCTTTCTTT CASRTSGGRGTEAFF
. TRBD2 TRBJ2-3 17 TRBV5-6 TGTGCCAGCAGCTCCCTCTTTGCGGGAGGGCGGTCAGATACGCAGTATTTT CASSSLFAGGRSDTQYF
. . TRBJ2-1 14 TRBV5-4 TGTGCCAGCGGCTTCGTGGGCGACCGGCTCGAGCAGTTCTTC CASGFVGDRLEQFF
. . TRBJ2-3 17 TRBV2 TGTGCCAGCAGTGCTCGCGGACTCCAGATCTACACAGATACGCAGTATTTT CASSARGLQIYTDTQYF
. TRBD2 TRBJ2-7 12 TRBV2 TGTGCCAGCAGTGGGGGGGGAAACGAGCAGTACTTC CASSGGGNEQYF
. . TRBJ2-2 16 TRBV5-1 TGCGCCAGCAGCTTGGGGGACACCCCGAACACCGGGGAGCTGTTTTTT CASSLGDTPNTGELFF
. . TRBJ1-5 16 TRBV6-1 TGTGCCAGCAGTGAAGCTCCTCCCCGGAGCAATCAGCCCCAGCATTTT CASSEAPPRSNQPQHF
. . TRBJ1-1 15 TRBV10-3 TGTGCCATCAGTGATCCGGGTCGCATGAACACTGAAGCTTTCTTT CAISDPGRMNTEAFF
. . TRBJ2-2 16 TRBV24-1 . CATSSGPAGVAGELFF
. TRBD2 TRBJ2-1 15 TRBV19 TGTGCCAGTAGTGGACTAGCGGGGGACTACAATGAGCAGTTCTTC CASSGLAGDYNEQFF
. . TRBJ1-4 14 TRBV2 TGTGCCAGCAGGGAGGACCGGTGGAAAGAAAAACTGTTTTTT CASREDRWKEKLFF
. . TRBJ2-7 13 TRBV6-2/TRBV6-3 TGTGCCAGCAGTTACCGTCAGAAATACGAGCAGTACTTC CASSYRQKYEQYF
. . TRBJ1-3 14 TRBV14 TGTGCCAGCAGCCCACAATCGTGGGGAAACACCATATATTTT CASSPQSWGNTIYF
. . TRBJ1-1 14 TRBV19 TGTGCCAGTAGTATTACACCGCCGAACACTGAAGCTTTCTTT CASSITPPNTEAFF
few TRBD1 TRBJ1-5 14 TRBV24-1 TGTGCCACCAGTGAAACAGGGGGCGCCCAGCCCCAGCATTTT CATSETGGAQPQHF
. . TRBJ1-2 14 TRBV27 TGTGCCAGCAGTTTGAAGGGGGAGGGCTATGGCTACACCTTC CASSLKGEGYGYTF
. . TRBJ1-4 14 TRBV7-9 TGTGCCAGCAGACTGGAGGCAACTAATGAAAAACTGTTTTTT CASRLEATNEKLFF
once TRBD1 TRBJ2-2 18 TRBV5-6 TGTGCCAGCAGCTATCGTTACTCCGGGACAGTGGATTCCGGGGAGCTGTTTTTT CASSYRYSGTVDSGELFF
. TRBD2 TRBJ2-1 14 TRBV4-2 TGTGCCAGCAGCCCCGGGACTAGTAACAATGAGCAGTTCTTC CASSPGTSNNEQFF
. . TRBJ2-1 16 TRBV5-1 TGCGCCAGCAGCTTTGGCGGGGCGAGCTCCTACAATGAGCAGTTCTTC CASSFGGASSYNEQFF
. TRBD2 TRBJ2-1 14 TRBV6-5 TGTGCCAGCAGTTACGGGAGGGCCTACAATGAGCAGTTCTTC CASSYGRAYNEQFF
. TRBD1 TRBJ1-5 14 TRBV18 TGTGCCAGCTCACACGGGACAGGGAGACAGCCCCAGCATTTT CASSHGTGRQPQHF
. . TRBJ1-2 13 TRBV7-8 TGTGCCAGCAGCCCTTTGGTAGAGGGTGGCTACACCTTC CASSPLVEGGYTF
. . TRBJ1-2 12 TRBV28 TGTGCCAGCAGTCCAGCTAACTATGGCTACACCTTC CASSPANYGYTF
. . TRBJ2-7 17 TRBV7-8 TGTGCCAGCAGCTTAGTCTCTACCCGAATCGCATCCTACGAGCAGTACTTC CASSLVSTRIASYEQYF
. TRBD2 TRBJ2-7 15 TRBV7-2 TGTGCCAGCAGCTTAATCGACGGGAGGTCCTACGAGCAGTACTTC CASSLIDGRSYEQYF
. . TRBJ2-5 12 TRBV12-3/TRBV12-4 TGTGCCACCGTACAGTTCCAAGAGACCCAGTACTTC CATVQFQETQYF
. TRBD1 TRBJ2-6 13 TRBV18 TGTGCCAGCACCCCAAGACAGGGCGACGTCCTGACTTTC CASTPRQGDVLTF
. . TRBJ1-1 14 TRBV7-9 TGTGCCAGCAGCCTGAACTCTCAGAACACTGAAGCTTTCTTT CASSLNSQNTEAFF
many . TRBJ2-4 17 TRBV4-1 TGCGCCAGCAGCCAAGATTTGGCAGGCCCAGCCAAAAACATTCAGTACTTC CASSQDLAGPAKNIQYF
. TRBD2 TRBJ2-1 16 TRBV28 TGTGCCAGCAGGCCCACCGGGACTAGCGGTAGGGATGAGCAGTTCTTC CASRPTGTSGRDEQFF
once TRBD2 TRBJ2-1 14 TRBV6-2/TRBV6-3 TGTGCCAGCAGTTACCGGCGGGAGATGGATGAGCAGTTCTTC CASSYRREMDEQFF
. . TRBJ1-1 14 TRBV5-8 TGTGCCAGCAGCTCTTGGGAGCAGATGACTGAAGCTTTCTTT CASSSWEQMTEAFF
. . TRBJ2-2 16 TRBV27 TGTGCCAGCGGAACCTACAGGCTCGAAGGGGTCGGGGAGCTGTTTTTT CASGTYRLEGVGELFF
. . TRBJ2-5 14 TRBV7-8 TGTGCCAGCAGCCAACGACAGAGGGGGGAGACCCAGTACTTC CASSQRQRGETQYF
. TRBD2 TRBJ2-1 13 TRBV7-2 TGTGCCAGCAGCTCCACTGGGCTAGCGGGCCCGTTCTTC CASSSTGLAGPFF
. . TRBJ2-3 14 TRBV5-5 TGTGCCAGCAGGTTCGGGTCTAGCACAGATACGCAGTATTTT CASRFGSSTDTQYF